Listed here are 12 T cell receptor beta chains from one sample, sequenced in a study of T cell responses to AZD1222 COVID-19 vaccine. Sequencing used immunoSEQ multiplex PCR; TCRdb keeps in-frame clones, though not all of them. The sample has 180,000 or so clones; roughly 88% are singletons. The sample in question was peripheral blood, obtained on day 0 of AZD1222 vaccination. These TCRs come from an adult in good health.

This chain joins TRBV18 and TRBJ2-2, with TRBD1 identical over 10 bases. CDR3 length equals 16 residues. Germline V gene lookup returns CDR1 KGHSH and CDR2 LQKENI. With V trimmed by 8 bases and J by 4 bases, 10 bases remained unmatched. CDR3 sequence reads: CASHPYRTGGTGELFF. The CDR3 DNA sequence: TGTGCCAGCCACCCTTACCGGACAGGGGGCACCGGGGAGCTGTTTTTT. The whole variable domain, filled in from reference TRBV18 and TRBJ2-2, reads NAGVMQNPRHLVRRRGQEARLRCSPMKGHSHVYWYRQLPEEGLKFMVYLQKENIIDESGMPKERFSAEFPKEGPSILRIQQVVRGDSAAYFCASHPYRTGGTGELFFGEGSRLTVL.

The chain carries TRBV11-2 and TRBJ2-3; the match to TRBD2 covers 14 bases. With 2 bases clipped from V and 0 bases from J, the junction kept 7 bases outside the gene matches. CDR3 length: 19 amino acids. CDR1 SGHAT and CDR2 FQNNGV come from the germline V gene. The CDR3 is CASSLMGLAGELSTDTQYF. CDR3 coding DNA: TGTGCCAGCAGCTTAATGGGACTAGCGGGGGAACTTAGCACAGATACGCAGTATTTT.

The J gene is TRBJ2-5, the V gene TRBV6-5, with D perhaps matching TRBD2 (6 bases). Germline V lookup: CDR1 MNHEY, CDR2 SVGAGI. V dropped 2 bases and J dropped 4 bases, with 14 bases sitting between them. The CDR3 is 15 amino acids. The CDR3 nucleotides are TGTGCCAGCAGTTACGCTGCCGAGGGAGGAGAGACCCAGTACTTC. This sequence encodes CASSYAAEGGETQYF.

This chain connects TRBV29-1 to TRBJ2-7; the match to TRBD2 covers 7 bases. This CDR3 is built from 14 residues. Trimming cost V 3 bases and J 2 bases; bases outside gene matches: 7. Germline V CDR1 and CDR2: SQVTM, ANQGSEA. The DNA of the CDR3 is TGCAGCGTTGAGATCCGCGGGGGAACCTACGAGCAGTACTTC. Its translation is CSVEIRGGTYEQYF.

This clone was seen a few times. The chain uses TRBV28 and TRBJ2-3; 9 positions agree with TRBD1. There are 15 residues in the CDR3. The V gene end was trimmed by 3 bases and the J gene end by 3 bases; junction bases not matched to a gene: 4. Germline V gene sequence: CDR1 MDHEN, CDR2 SYDVKM. The CDR3 region has the DNA TGTGCCAGCAGTTTCGGGGGACAGGGAACAGATACGCAGTATTTT. Its protein product is CASSFGGQGTDTQYF.

The rearrangement joins TRBV27 to TRBJ1-2; D perhaps matches TRBD1 (6 bases). Germline CDR1 reads MNHEY; CDR2 reads SMNVEV (reference sequence). V lost 6 bases, J lost 8 bases, and 19 bases lay in between. CDR3 length: 14 amino acids. The CDR3 DNA reads TGTGCCAGCAGAGTAGGGGGGTTAGGGGAAGGCTACACCTTC. It encodes CASRVGGLGEGYTF.

The V gene is TRBV14, the J gene TRBJ2-3; D gene unclear. CDR1 is SGHDN and CDR2 is FVKESK in the germline V gene. V lost 0 bases and J lost 2, with 12 bases in between. The CDR3 is made up of 16 amino acids. The CDR3 DNA reads as TGTGCCAGCAGCCAAGACGGGTTTTTCACCACAGATACGCAGTATTTT. Protein: CASSQDGFFTTDTQYF.

The chain uses TRBV5-1 and TRBJ1-1, with TRBD1 matching 7 bases. CDR3 size: 14 residues. V trimming: 6 bases; J trimming: 3 bases; junction bases outside the gene matches: 8. In germline, CDR1 is SGHRS, CDR2 YFSETQ. DNA of the CDR3: TGCGCCAGCACCAGGGGGTCGGATTACACTGAAGCTTTCTTT. Amino acid sequence: CASTRGSDYTEAFF.

Remarks on this clone: The same CDR3 can be traced to other DNA sequences in this sample. The V and J genes are TRBV7-9 and TRBJ1-2; the match to TRBD1 covers 8 bases. The germline gives CDR1 SEHNR, CDR2 FQNEAQ (reference sequence). This CDR3 has 13 residues. V lost 5 bases to trimming and J lost 4 bases; unmatched junction nucleotides: 3. This CDR3 is CASSATGGYGYTF. The CDR3 nucleotides read TGTGCCAGCAGCGCCACAGGGGGCTATGGCTACACCTTC.

This sequence joins TRBV2 and TRBJ1-4; a possible D gene is TRBD1 (5 bases). The V end lost 6 bases, the J end lost 2 bases, and 13 bases lay between the germline ends. Germline loops: CDR1 SNHLY, CDR2 FYNNEI. The length of the CDR3 is 15 residues. CDR3 nucleotide sequence: TGTGCCAGCAGGCTCCGGGACGGTACTAATGAAAAACTGTTTTTT. This sequence encodes CASRLRDGTNEKLFF.

The rearrangement uses TRBV19 and TRBJ1-1; a weak D match, TRBD1 (6 bases). The germline gives CDR1 LNHDA, CDR2 SQIVND (reference sequence). V lost 4 bases and J 5 bases, leaving 20 bases between the germline ends. The CDR3 is 16 amino acids. CDR3 nucleotide sequence: TGTGCCAGTAGTAAACAGGGTTGGGGAGATCGGACTGAAGCTTTCTTT. It specifies CASSKQGWGDRTEAFF.

The CDR3 loop is CASSPGTAIGRAGNTIYF. The DNA for the CDR3 is TGCGCCAGCAGCCCCGGGACAGCCATCGGTCGGGCTGGAAACACCATATATTTT. This chain connects TRBV5-1 to TRBJ1-3, with 7 bases aligning to TRBD1. With 4 bases clipped from V and 2 bases from J, the junction kept 15 bases outside the gene matches. The CDR3 is 18 residues long. Germline CDR1 reads SGHRS; CDR2 reads YFSETQ.